The sequence of this T cell receptor (beta chain) was determined in a study of blood T cell repertoires in COVID-19. Study-level information: Samples representing acute and convalescent COVID-19 were sourced from the United States, Italy and Spain. T cells, B-cell-depleted T cells, or PBMCs supplied cDNA or gDNA.

The CDR3 is 14 residues long. Germline V gives CDR1 SQVTM, CDR2 ANQGSEA. Trimming cost V 6 bases and J 1 base, with 15 bases left between them. Clones were read by immunoSEQ multiplex PCR, and TCRdb kept only the in-frame ones, dropping some. Among about 310,000 clones listed, about 87% were seen once. This clone appeared a single time. J is TRBJ1-1 and V is TRBV29-1; D may be TRBD1 (5 bases). This TCR derives from a woman aged 45-60 years who had recovered from COVID-19. Sequenced material: peripheral blood. The CDR3, as DNA: TGCAGCGTCCTGCGGGGAGGGACGAACACTGAAGCTTTCTTT. Translation: CSVLRGGTNTEAFF.